This T cell receptor beta chain is from a study of T cells after posttransplantation cyclophosphamide. The data were produced by immunoSEQ multiplex PCR, yet TCRdb's version contains in-frame clones alone and is incomplete. This repertoire holds several hundred clones, and none appear only once. Study-level results: Recipient CMV seropositivity and CMV reactivation strongly tracked TRB clonality. Blood and skin or GI T cell repertoires showed limited TRB overlap. Later post-transplant blood repertoires were often dominated by donor CD8+ memory clones.

This clone is medium-sized (0.01 to 0.1%) by share. Its antigen is still unknown. In germline, CDR1 is SGHRS, CDR2 YFSETQ. The CDR3 sequence is 14 residues long. V was clipped by 3 bases and J by 5 bases, with 15 bases between them. Treatment was busulfan-fludarabine conditioning, a marrow graft, and cyclophosphamide on days +3 and +4. This clonotype was obtained from a male patient in his 30s who received an allogeneic stem cell transplant from a related donor, was CMV-positive, and had acute GVHD only. The T cells may partly be graft donor cells. Sequenced here: PBMCs, sampled 32 days after allogeneic stem cell transplant with posttransplant cyclophosphamide. The chain employs TRBV5-1 and TRBJ2-7; TRBD2 might be the D (6 bases). The CDR3 loop is CASSSSGGVDEQYF. Written as DNA, the CDR3 is TGCGCCAGCAGCTCCTCGGGCGGGGTAGACGAGCAGTACTTC.